This T cell receptor beta chain was recovered during a study of cytomegalovirus exposure and HLA in healthy donors. Regarding the study as a whole: Some TCR beta chains (164 of them) were listed as cytomegalovirus-associated. What a later analysis showed was that several of the most significant clusters appeared linked to common viral pathogens.

This PCR relied on a set of 60 Vbeta primers and 13 Jbeta primers. The repertoire was sequenced with immunoSEQ multiplex PCR; TCRdb's copy has only in-frame clones and lacks some. The sample holds approximately 180,000 clones, under 90% seen once. Per the germline V gene, CDR1 is SEHNR and CDR2 is FQNEAQ (reference sequence). The CDR3 has 17 residues. Trimming pared 2 bases from V and 3 bases from J, leaving 19 bases between. About this clone: Its target is not known.

This sequence joins TRBV7-9 and TRBJ1-1, with D maybe TRBD1 (6 bases). The sample was PBMCs. The TCR originated in a man aged 18 to 29 in good health and CMV-seronegative. CDR3 sequence (DNA): TGTGCCAGCAGCTTATGGAGAGGGGGAGAGGGGTACACTGAAGCTTTCTTT. Protein: CASSLWRGGEGYTEAFF.